At least ten counts were recorded for the clone carrying this TCR beta chain. There were TCR beta CDR3 regions amplified from RNA transcripts. The HTBI primer set served for first-round RT-PCR of the TCR CDR3. Using its own MiXCR run on the multiplex PCR reads, TCRdb lists one record per CDR3 protein. Of 610,000 or so distinct CDR3 sequences listed, around 42% are singletons. The germline V gene encodes CDR1 LGHNA and CDR2 YNFKEQ. V dropped 1 base and J dropped 3; count of bases not matched to a gene: 3. The CDR3 totals 14 residues. For Graves' hyperthyroidism to be stable, ophthalmopathy could not progress within 18 months. Diagnoses were established using clinical symptoms, serum thyroxine and TRAb, thyroid ultrasound and orbital computed tomography. The data are from a study of T cells in Graves' hyperthyroidism and ophthalmopathy.

This sequence originates from a young woman with Graves' hyperthyroidism. V and J are TRBV4-2 and TRBJ2-7; 7 bases are a match to TRBD1. The sample comprised peripheral blood or thyroid tissue (not recorded which). The CDR3 DNA reads TGTGCCAGCAGCCAAGGACAGGGTATCTACGAGCAGTACTTC. Protein sequence: CASSQGQGIYEQYF.